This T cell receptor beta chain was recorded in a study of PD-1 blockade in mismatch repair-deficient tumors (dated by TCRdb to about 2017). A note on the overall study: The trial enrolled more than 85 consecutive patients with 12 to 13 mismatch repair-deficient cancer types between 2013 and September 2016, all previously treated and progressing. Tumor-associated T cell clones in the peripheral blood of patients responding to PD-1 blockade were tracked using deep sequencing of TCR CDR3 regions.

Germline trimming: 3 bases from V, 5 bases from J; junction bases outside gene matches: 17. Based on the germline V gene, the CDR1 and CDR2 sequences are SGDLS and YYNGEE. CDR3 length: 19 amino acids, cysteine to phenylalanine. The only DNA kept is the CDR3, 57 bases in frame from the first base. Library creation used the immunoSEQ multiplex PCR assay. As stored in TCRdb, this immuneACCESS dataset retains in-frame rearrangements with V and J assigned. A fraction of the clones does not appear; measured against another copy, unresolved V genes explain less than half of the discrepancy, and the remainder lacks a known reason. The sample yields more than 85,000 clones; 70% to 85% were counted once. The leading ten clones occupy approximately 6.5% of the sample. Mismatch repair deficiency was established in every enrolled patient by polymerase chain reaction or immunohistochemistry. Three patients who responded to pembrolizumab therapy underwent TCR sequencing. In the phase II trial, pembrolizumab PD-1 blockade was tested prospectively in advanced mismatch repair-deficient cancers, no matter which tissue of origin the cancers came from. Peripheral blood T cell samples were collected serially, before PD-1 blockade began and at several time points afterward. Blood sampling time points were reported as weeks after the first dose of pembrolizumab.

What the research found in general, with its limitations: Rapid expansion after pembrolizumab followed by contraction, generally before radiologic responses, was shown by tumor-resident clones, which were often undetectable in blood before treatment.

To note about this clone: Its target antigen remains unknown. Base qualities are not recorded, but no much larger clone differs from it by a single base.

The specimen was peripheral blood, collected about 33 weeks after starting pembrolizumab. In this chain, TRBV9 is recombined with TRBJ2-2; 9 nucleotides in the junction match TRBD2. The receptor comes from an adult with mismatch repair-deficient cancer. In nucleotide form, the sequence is TGTGCCAGCAGCGGCCGAGGGTCCCCGGGACTAGCATCAACCGGGGAGCTGTTTTTT. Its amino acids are CASSGRGSPGLASTGELFF. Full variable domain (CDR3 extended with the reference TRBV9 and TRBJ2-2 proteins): DSGVTQTPKHLITATGQRVTLRCSPRSGDLSVYWYQQSLDQGLQFLIQYYNGEERAKGNILERFSAQQFPDLHSELNLSSLELGDSALYFCASSGRGSPGLASTGELFFGEGSRLTVL.